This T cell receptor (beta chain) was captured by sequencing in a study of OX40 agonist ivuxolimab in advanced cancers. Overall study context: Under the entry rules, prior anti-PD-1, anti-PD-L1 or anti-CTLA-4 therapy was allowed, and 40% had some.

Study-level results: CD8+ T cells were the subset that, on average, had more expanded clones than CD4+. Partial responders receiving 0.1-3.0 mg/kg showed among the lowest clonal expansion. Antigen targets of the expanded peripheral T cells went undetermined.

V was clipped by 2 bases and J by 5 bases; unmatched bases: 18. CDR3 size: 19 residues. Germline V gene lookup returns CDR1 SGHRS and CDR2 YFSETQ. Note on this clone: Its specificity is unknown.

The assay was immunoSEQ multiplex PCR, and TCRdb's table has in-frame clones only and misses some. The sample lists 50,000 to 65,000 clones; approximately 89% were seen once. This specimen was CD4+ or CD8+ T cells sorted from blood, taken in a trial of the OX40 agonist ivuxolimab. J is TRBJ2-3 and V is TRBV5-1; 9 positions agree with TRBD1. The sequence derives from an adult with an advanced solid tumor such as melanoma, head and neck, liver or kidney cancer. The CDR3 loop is CASSFPMNPGQGGIDTQYF. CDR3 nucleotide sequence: TGCGCCAGCAGCTTTCCGATGAACCCGGGACAGGGTGGAATAGATACGCAGTATTTT.